This T cell receptor (beta chain) was sequenced in a study of CD8 T cells in ankylosing spondylitis. Whole-study results and caveats: A TCR beta motif of fewer than ten highly homologous variants appeared characteristic of ankylosing spondylitis blood. A CD8+ phenotype characterized the disease-linked clones, which were relatively rare in peripheral blood. Significant enrichment of disease-linked clones was reportedly seen in matched ankylosing spondylitis synovial fluid.

Construction of TCR beta libraries was performed using quantitative 5'-RACE with molecular barcodes. TCRdb used MiXCR to reprocess the 5' RACE reads, holding one entry per CDR3 protein. Of 750,000 to 850,000 distinct CDR3 sequences in the sample, roughly 12% are singletons; the top ten hold 0.45% to 0.6%. CDR1 is KGHDR and CDR2 is SFDVKD in the germline V gene. This CDR3 comprises 17 residues. V trimming: 5 bases; J trimming: 5 bases; junction bases outside the gene matches: 12. This clonotype was seen more than once but under ten times. Its antigen is currently unknown. Sequencing was carried out using blood, either unsorted or a sorted T cell fraction (not recorded which). The TCR sequence derives from a male donor with ankylosing spondylitis. This chain joins TRBV24-1 and TRBJ2-3; 10 positions agree with TRBD1. The CDR3 DNA reads TGTGCCACCAGTGCCACCAGACAGGGGGCAAGAGGAGATACGCAGTATTTT. Its translation is CATSATRQGARGDTQYF.